These T cell receptor beta chains were read from a single sample in a study of blood T cell repertoires in COVID-19. Repertoires were generated with immunoSEQ multiplex PCR, while TCRdb's copy carries only in-frame clones and drops some. Among 110,000 to 150,000 clones, roughly 75% were seen once, and the ten largest hold less than 7.5%. Input material: PBMCs or T cells enriched from blood (not recorded which). The receptors derive from a woman aged 45-60 years who had recovered from COVID-19. The CDR3 runs from the conserved cysteine through the conserved F or W. Each record gives: CDR3 protein, CDR3 DNA, clone size, V gene, CDR3 length, D gene, J gene. The D gene is left open where the match is weak. Size values are once, few and many counts, or a class for expanded clones, and some rows have none.

CDR3 protein: CASSPSGGYYNEQFF; CDR3 DNA: TGTGCCAGCAGTCCTAGCGGGGGGTACTACAATGAGCAGTTCTTC; clone size: -; V gene: TRBV2; CDR3 length: 15; D gene: TRBD2; J gene: TRBJ2-1
CDR3 protein: CASSVGGANTEAFF; CDR3 DNA: TGTGCCAGCAGCGTCGGGGGGGCGAACACTGAAGCTTTCTTT; clone size: once; V gene: TRBV9; CDR3 length: 14; D gene: -; J gene: TRBJ1-1
CDR3 protein: CSVEGQTEAFF; CDR3 DNA: TGCAGCGTTGAAGGACAGACTGAAGCTTTCTTT; clone size: -; V gene: TRBV29-1; CDR3 length: 11; D gene: -; J gene: TRBJ1-1
CDR3 protein: CALQRLVSDTQYF; CDR3 DNA: TGTGCCTTACAAAGACTAGTTTCAGATACGCAGTATTTT; clone size: -; V gene: TRBV30; CDR3 length: 13; D gene: -; J gene: TRBJ2-3
CDR3 protein: CASSNLDRGRETQYF; CDR3 DNA: TGTGCCAGCAGCAATTTGGACAGGGGGCGAGAGACCCAGTACTTC; clone size: -; V gene: TRBV7-8; CDR3 length: 15; D gene: TRBD1; J gene: TRBJ2-5
CDR3 protein: CASSRTGVHEQFF; CDR3 DNA: TGTGCCAGCAGCCGGACAGGGGTCCATGAGCAGTTCTTC; clone size: -; V gene: TRBV13; CDR3 length: 13; D gene: TRBD1; J gene: TRBJ2-1
CDR3 protein: CAISGTGGYNEQFF; CDR3 DNA: TGTGCCATCAGCGGGACAGGGGGCTACAATGAGCAGTTCTTC; clone size: -; V gene: TRBV10-3; CDR3 length: 14; D gene: TRBD1; J gene: TRBJ2-1
CDR3 protein: CASSLVPGQNQPQHF; CDR3 DNA: TGCGCCAGCAGCTTAGTTCCGGGACAGAATCAGCCCCAGCATTTT; clone size: -; V gene: TRBV5-1; CDR3 length: 15; D gene: TRBD1; J gene: TRBJ1-5
CDR3 protein: CAWSPGQGGFYNSPLHF; CDR3 DNA: TGTGCCTGGAGTCCTGGACAGGGGGGATTCTATAATTCACCCCTCCACTTT; clone size: -; V gene: TRBV30; CDR3 length: 17; D gene: TRBD1; J gene: TRBJ1-6
CDR3 protein: CASSQVPSSYEQYF; CDR3 DNA: TGTGCCAGCAGCCAAGTTCCTAGCTCCTACGAGCAGTACTTC; clone size: -; V gene: TRBV14; CDR3 length: 14; D gene: -; J gene: TRBJ2-7
CDR3 protein: CASRAQGRQGYGYTF; CDR3 DNA: TGTGCCAGCAGGGCACAAGGTCGACAGGGCTATGGCTACACCTTC; clone size: -; V gene: TRBV25-1; CDR3 length: 15; D gene: TRBD1; J gene: TRBJ1-2
CDR3 protein: CASSLDQYTEAFF; CDR3 DNA: TGTGCCAGCAGCTTAGATCAATACACTGAAGCTTTCTTT; clone size: -; V gene: TRBV11-2; CDR3 length: 13; D gene: -; J gene: TRBJ1-1
CDR3 protein: CSASARGTGDTEAFF; CDR3 DNA: TGCAGTGCTAGTGCTAGGGGGACCGGAGACACTGAAGCTTTCTTT; clone size: few; V gene: TRBV20-1; CDR3 length: 15; D gene: -; J gene: TRBJ1-1
CDR3 protein: CASSLAAGTGYTF; CDR3 DNA: TGTGCCAGCAGCTTGGCCGCGGGTACAGGCTACACCTTC; clone size: -; V gene: TRBV5-8; CDR3 length: 13; D gene: -; J gene: TRBJ1-2
CDR3 protein: CASSLRQSSGANVLTF; CDR3 DNA: TGTGCCAGCTCACTTCGACAGAGCTCTGGGGCCAACGTCCTGACTTTC; clone size: once; V gene: TRBV18; CDR3 length: 16; D gene: -; J gene: TRBJ2-6
CDR3 protein: CASSPTGTGFGELFF; CDR3 DNA: TGTGCCAGCAGCCCAACCGGGACAGGGTTCGGGGAGCTGTTTTTT; clone size: -; V gene: TRBV7-3; CDR3 length: 15; D gene: TRBD1; J gene: TRBJ2-2
CDR3 protein: CASLETGRNHYGYTF; CDR3 DNA: TGTGCCAGCCTCGAGACAGGGAGGAACCACTATGGCTACACCTTC; clone size: -; V gene: TRBV6-5; CDR3 length: 15; D gene: TRBD1; J gene: TRBJ1-2
CDR3 protein: CASSLEHRNYEQYF; CDR3 DNA: TGTGCCAGCAGCTTAGAGCACAGAAACTACGAGCAGTACTTC; clone size: -; V gene: TRBV13; CDR3 length: 14; D gene: -; J gene: TRBJ2-7
CDR3 protein: CASSIPGQGEYQLGVIHTQYF; CDR3 DNA: TGTGCCAGCAGCATCCCGGGACAAGGGGAATATCAATTGGGCGTAATTCATACGCAGTATTTT; clone size: -; V gene: TRBV3-1/TRBV3-2; CDR3 length: 21; D gene: -; J gene: TRBJ2-3
CDR3 protein: CASSAISQGGSPLHF; CDR3 DNA: TGTGCCAGCAGTGCAATTTCTCAGGGGGGATCACCCCTCCACTTT; clone size: -; V gene: TRBV6-4; CDR3 length: 15; D gene: TRBD1; J gene: TRBJ1-6
CDR3 protein: CASRRMNTEAFF; CDR3 DNA: TGTGCCAGCAGGCGCATGAACACTGAAGCTTTCTTT; clone size: few; V gene: TRBV2; CDR3 length: 12; D gene: -; J gene: TRBJ1-1
CDR3 protein: CASRPLSGGTSYNEQFF; CDR3 DNA: TGTGCCAGTAGACCTCTTAGCGGGGGTACCTCCTACAATGAGCAGTTCTTC; clone size: -; V gene: TRBV19; CDR3 length: 17; D gene: TRBD2; J gene: TRBJ2-1
CDR3 protein: CASILSGQGVEQPQHF; CDR3 DNA: TGTGCCAGTATCCTCTCGGGACAGGGCGTGGAACAGCCCCAGCATTTT; clone size: few; V gene: TRBV19; CDR3 length: 16; D gene: TRBD1; J gene: TRBJ1-5
CDR3 protein: CASSVSTGGNEQFF; CDR3 DNA: TGTGCCAGCAGCGTCAGTACAGGGGGTAATGAGCAGTTCTTC; clone size: -; V gene: TRBV9; CDR3 length: 14; D gene: TRBD1; J gene: TRBJ2-1
CDR3 protein: CASSSSGGTEAFF; CDR3 DNA: TGTGCCAGCAGTTCATCGGGGGGCACTGAAGCTTTCTTT; clone size: -; V gene: TRBV6-2/TRBV6-3; CDR3 length: 13; D gene: -; J gene: TRBJ1-1
CDR3 protein: CASSQVNYGQAYEQYF; CDR3 DNA: TGCGCCAGCAGCCAAGTCAATTACGGACAGGCCTACGAGCAGTACTTC; clone size: -; V gene: TRBV5-1; CDR3 length: 16; D gene: TRBD1; J gene: TRBJ2-7
CDR3 protein: CASSPPGQGAYSPLHF; CDR3 DNA: TGTGCCAGCAGCCCCCCCGGGCAGGGGGCTTATTCACCCCTCCACTTT; clone size: -; V gene: TRBV9; CDR3 length: 16; D gene: TRBD1; J gene: TRBJ1-6
CDR3 protein: CASSHAGDRGNIQYF; CDR3 DNA: TGTGCCAGCAGCCACGCTGGGGACAGGGGAAACATTCAGTACTTC; clone size: -; V gene: TRBV5-4; CDR3 length: 15; D gene: TRBD1; J gene: TRBJ2-4
CDR3 protein: CASSPPLAEETQYF; CDR3 DNA: TGTGCCAGCTCACCTCCCCTAGCGGAAGAGACCCAGTACTTC; clone size: -; V gene: TRBV18; CDR3 length: 14; D gene: TRBD2; J gene: TRBJ2-5
CDR3 protein: CASSPGQAPYGYTF; CDR3 DNA: TGTGCCAGCAGCCCTGGACAAGCGCCCTATGGCTACACCTTC; clone size: -; V gene: TRBV5-4; CDR3 length: 14; D gene: -; J gene: TRBJ1-2
CDR3 protein: CASSLEWGDQPQHF; CDR3 DNA: TGTGCCAGCAGCCTAGAGTGGGGGGATCAGCCCCAGCATTTT; clone size: -; V gene: TRBV6-2/TRBV6-3; CDR3 length: 14; D gene: -; J gene: TRBJ1-5
CDR3 protein: CSAAGGTGELFF; CDR3 DNA: TGCAGCGCAGCTGGGGGGACCGGGGAGCTGTTTTTT; clone size: -; V gene: TRBV29-1; CDR3 length: 12; D gene: -; J gene: TRBJ2-2
CDR3 protein: CSASRQGQGGTGELFF; CDR3 DNA: TGCAGTGCTAGTCGGCAGGGACAGGGAGGCACCGGGGAGCTGTTTTTT; clone size: -; V gene: TRBV20-1; CDR3 length: 16; D gene: TRBD1; J gene: TRBJ2-2
CDR3 protein: CASSPLADTGELFF; CDR3 DNA: TGTGCCAGCAGCCCACTAGCGGACACCGGGGAGCTGTTTTTT; clone size: -; V gene: TRBV7-2; CDR3 length: 14; D gene: TRBD2; J gene: TRBJ2-2
CDR3 protein: CASSLGTARNQPQHF; CDR3 DNA: TGTGCCAGCAGCTTGGGTACAGCAAGGAATCAGCCCCAGCATTTT; clone size: -; V gene: TRBV7-9; CDR3 length: 15; D gene: -; J gene: TRBJ1-5
CDR3 protein: CATSGYREYNSPLHF; CDR3 DNA: TGTGCCACCAGCGGTTACAGGGAGTATAATTCACCCCTCCACTTT; clone size: -; V gene: TRBV15; CDR3 length: 15; D gene: -; J gene: TRBJ1-6
CDR3 protein: CASSQETGGTEAFF; CDR3 DNA: TGTGCCAGCAGCCAAGAGACAGGGGGCACTGAAGCTTTCTTT; clone size: -; V gene: TRBV3-1/TRBV3-2; CDR3 length: 14; D gene: TRBD1; J gene: TRBJ1-1
CDR3 protein: CASKVTGVWETQYF; CDR3 DNA: TGTGCCAGCAAAGTGACGGGGGTCTGGGAGACCCAGTACTTC; clone size: once; V gene: TRBV7-2; CDR3 length: 14; D gene: -; J gene: TRBJ2-5
CDR3 protein: CASSLTGGPSEAFF; CDR3 DNA: TGTGCCAGCAGTCTGACAGGGGGCCCCTCTGAAGCTTTCTTT; clone size: -; V gene: TRBV28; CDR3 length: 14; D gene: TRBD1; J gene: TRBJ1-1
CDR3 protein: CATSTANYGYTF; CDR3 DNA: TGTGCCACCTCCACAGCTAACTATGGCTACACCTTC; clone size: -; V gene: TRBV28; CDR3 length: 12; D gene: -; J gene: TRBJ1-2